Each of the 15 T cell receptor beta chains below was sequenced from the same sample in a study of shared clonotypes between healthy human individuals. Only in-frame clones appear in the TCRdb table, and some are missing; sequencing was by immunoSEQ multiplex PCR. The sample shows around 1.9 million clones, 80% to 95% of them seen only once. CD8 cells regarded as naive lacked CD45RO, were positively chosen for CCR7, and omitted terminally differentiated effector memory CD45RA+ cells. Sequenced sample: naive CD8+ T cells from PBMCs. Every receptor here comes from a man in his late teens or twenties in good health. Some clones in this sample may be carry-over from other donors' samples.

The J gene is TRBJ1-3, the V gene TRBV5-6; 11 bases agree with TRBD1. Germline V gene data show CDR1 as SGHDT and CDR2 as YYEEEE. The CDR3 is 17 residues long. V lost 5 bases, J lost 3 bases, and 10 bases stayed unmatched. CDR3 sequence: CASSSGTGGVVGNTIYF. For the CDR3, the DNA is TGTGCCAGCAGTTCCGGGACAGGGGGTGTTGTTGGAAACACCATATATTTT.

The chain joins TRBV2 to TRBJ2-7; tentative D call: TRBD1 (6 bases). Trimming shortened V by 6 bases and J by 6 bases, and 18 bases separated the two germline ends. CDR3 length: 14 amino acids. CDR1 is SNHLY and CDR2 is FYNNEI in the germline V gene. CDR3 protein: CASSQGGEFLEQYF. The CDR3 DNA reads as TGTGCCAGCAGCCAAGGGGGAGAGTTCCTCGAGCAGTACTTC.

The chain joins TRBV14 to TRBJ2-7; the D gene is possibly TRBD1 (7 bases). Germline lookup yields CDR1 SGHDN and CDR2 FVKESK. V shed 4 bases and J shed 0 bases, with 16 bases lying between them. This CDR3 spans 16 amino acids. The CDR3 DNA reads as TGTGCCAGCAGCCCGAGGACAGGACTAAGCTCCTACGAGCAGTACTTC. Translated: CASSPRTGLSSYEQYF.

The chain uses TRBV28 and TRBJ1-4; D might be TRBD1 (5 bases). The germline CDR1 and CDR2 sequences are MDHEN and SYDVKM. Deletions cut 2 bases from V and 6 bases from J, with 16 bases between. The CDR3 is 16 residues long. The chain's CDR3 is CASSLPAGRVDEKLFF. Here the CDR3 DNA reads TGTGCCAGCAGTTTACCGGCGGGCAGGGTTGATGAAAAACTGTTTTTT.

This sequence joins TRBV4-3 and TRBJ1-2; D is unclear. Per germline, CDR1 LGHNA and CDR2 YSLEER. V dropped 4 bases and J dropped 4 bases, with 13 bases sitting between them. The CDR3 loop spans 14 amino acids. CDR3 in DNA: TGCGCCAGCAGCCGGAAAGGCCAGCTCTATGGCTACACCTTC. It translates to CASSRKGQLYGYTF.

The chain is built from TRBV5-1 and TRBJ2-1; 7 bases agree with TRBD2. The CDR3 runs 11 residues. Germline lookup yields CDR1 SGHRS and CDR2 YFSETQ. CDR3: CASGLVGEQFF. DNA for the CDR3: TGCGCGAGCGGACTAGTTGGTGAGCAGTTCTTC.

This sequence joins TRBV30 and TRBJ2-2; maybe TRBD1 (6 bases). V gave up 2 bases and J gave up 6 bases, with 16 bases separating them. Per the germline V gene, CDR1 is GTSNPN and CDR2 is SVGIG (reference sequence). The CDR3 loop spans 15 amino acids. The CDR3 here is CAWSLGALRAGELFF. The CDR3 region has the DNA TGTGCCTGGAGTTTGGGGGCGTTGAGGGCCGGGGAGCTGTTTTTT.

The J gene is TRBJ1-5, the V gene TRBV28; D remains ambiguous. CDR1 is MDHEN, CDR2 SYDVKM, per germline. Trimming stripped 1 base from V and 0 bases from J, with 19 bases between. The CDR3 is 19 residues long. CDR3 residues: CASSLFHGTLLYSNQPQHF. CDR3 coding DNA: TGTGCCAGCAGTTTATTCCACGGCACTCTCCTATATAGCAATCAGCCCCAGCATTTT.

This clone came up once. The same CDR3 arises from other DNA sequences in this sample as well. The chain has TRBV15 and TRBJ2-7; D perhaps matches TRBD2 (6 bases). CDR3 length: 13 amino acids. V lost 5 bases and J lost 3, with 11 bases in between. CDR1 LNHNV and CDR2 YYDKDF come from the germline V gene (reference sequence). CDR3 in amino acids: CATSGGLGYEQYF. CDR3 bases: TGTGCCACCAGCGGGGGGTTGGGCTACGAGCAGTACTTC.

The chain is built from TRBV10-3 and TRBJ2-7; D is undetermined. The V gene lost 0 bases and the J gene lost 0 bases, with 3 bases spanning the gap. The CDR3 is 13 amino acids. The germline V gene has CDR1 ENHRY and CDR2 SYGVKD. CDR3 residues: CAISESNSYEQYF. The CDR3 DNA reads TGTGCCATCAGTGAGTCGAACTCCTACGAGCAGTACTTC.

This clone has just one count. CDR3 DNA sequence: TGTGCCAGCAGTTGGAGGGCTAGCGGATACACAGATACGCAGTATTTT. Protein sequence: CASSWRASGYTDTQYF. This chain joins TRBV27 and TRBJ2-3, with 7 bases matching TRBD2. Germline CDR1 is MNHEY and CDR2 is SMNVEV (reference sequence). V was clipped by 4 bases and J by 2 bases; unmatched bases: 9. This CDR3 has 16 residues.

The chain recombines TRBV5-6 with TRBJ1-2, with 9 bases matching TRBD1. Trimming at V came to 2 bases and at J to 8 bases, leaving 4 bases not matched to a gene. The CDR3 sequence is 13 residues long. CDR1 SGHDT and CDR2 YYEEEE come from the germline V gene. CDR3 residues: CASSFTGGWGYTF. The CDR3, as DNA: TGTGCCAGCAGCTTCACAGGGGGCTGGGGCTACACCTTC.

Note on this clone: Other DNA sequences of this sample code for an identical CDR3. DNA for the CDR3: TGTGCCAGCAGCTTGGGGGGGCACGAGCAGTACTTC. Translating gives CASSLGGHEQYF. The chain couples TRBV5-6 to TRBJ2-7; possibly TRBD1 for D (6 bases). The germline V gene has CDR1 SGHDT and CDR2 YYEEEE. The CDR3 length is 12 residues. Trimming cost V 0 bases and J 5 bases, with 6 bases left between them.

V is TRBV5-4 and J is TRBJ2-2; TRBD2 matches 14 bases. Per germline, CDR1 SGHNT and CDR2 YYREEE (reference sequence). This CDR3 contains 16 residues. Unmatched junction bases numbered 5, after V lost 4 bases and J lost 6 bases. The CDR3 is CASSHGTSGSPGELFF. In DNA form, the CDR3 reads TGTGCCAGCAGCCATGGGACTAGCGGGAGCCCCGGGGAGCTGTTTTTT.

Notes on this clone: Distinct nucleotide sequences in the sample also encode this CDR3. The chain combines TRBV7-9 with TRBJ1-5, with D unresolved. This CDR3 region has 12 residues. Looked up from germline, CDR1 is SEHNR and CDR2 is FQNEAQ (reference sequence). Trimming cost V 4 bases and J 2 bases, with 3 bases left between them. CDR3: CASSSGNQPQHF. CDR3 bases: TGTGCCAGCAGCTCCGGCAATCAGCCCCAGCATTTT.